This TCR beta chain was recorded in a study of blood T cell repertoires in COVID-19. Sequencing was performed with immunoSEQ multiplex PCR; in TCRdb, only in-frame clones are kept and a portion is missing. The data contain approximately 270,000 clones, around 90% of them seen just once; the ten biggest clones take up roughly 1.4%. The germline gives CDR1 SGHNT, CDR2 YYREEE (reference sequence). The CDR3 has 15 residues. Trimming pared 0 bases from V and 0 bases from J, leaving 7 bases between. Sequenced: peripheral blood. The gene calls are TRBV5-4 and TRBJ2-1; D is ambiguous. This TCR came from a man older than 75 with acute or convalescent COVID-19. The CDR3 is CASSLDQNSYNEQFF. In DNA form, the CDR3 reads TGTGCCAGCAGCTTGGACCAGAACTCCTACAATGAGCAGTTCTTC.